This entry describes one T cell receptor (beta chain). What it binds is unknown. The donor population consisted of healthy HIV-negative adults with no recent acute infections or vaccinations. The sample comes from a study of shared clonotypes between healthy human individuals. Study-wide results and caveats: Only blood was sampled, and tissue TCR repertoires likely differ from blood ones.

The protocol was immunoSEQ multiplex PCR, while the TCRdb copy is restricted to in-frame clones and leaves out a portion. The table shows hundreds of thousands of clones, with around 77% occurring only once. Germline lookup yields CDR1 SGHRS and CDR2 YFSETQ. Trimming left V 4 bases short and J 1 base short, with 11 bases between. This CDR3 region has 14 residues. V is TRBV5-1 and J is TRBJ1-1, with unresolved D. The receptor comes from a woman aged 40 to 50 in good health. Some clones in this sample may be carry-over from other donors' samples. Sequencing input: PBMCs. CDR3 DNA: TGCGCCAGCAGCATGGACGGGGAGAACACTGAAGCTTTCTTT. Translation: CASSMDGENTEAFF.